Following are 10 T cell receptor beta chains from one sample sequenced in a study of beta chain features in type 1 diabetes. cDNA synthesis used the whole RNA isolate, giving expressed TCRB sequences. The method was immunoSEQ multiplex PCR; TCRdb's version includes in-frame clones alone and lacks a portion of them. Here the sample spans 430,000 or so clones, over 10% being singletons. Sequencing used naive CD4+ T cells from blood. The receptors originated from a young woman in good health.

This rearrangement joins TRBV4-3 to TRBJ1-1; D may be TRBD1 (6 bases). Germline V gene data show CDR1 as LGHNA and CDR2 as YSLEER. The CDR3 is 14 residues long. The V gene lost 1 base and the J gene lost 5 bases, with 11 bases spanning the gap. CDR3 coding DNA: TGCGCCAGCAGCCAAGGGGGACAAGGTACTGAAGCTTTCTTT. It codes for CASSQGGQGTEAFF.

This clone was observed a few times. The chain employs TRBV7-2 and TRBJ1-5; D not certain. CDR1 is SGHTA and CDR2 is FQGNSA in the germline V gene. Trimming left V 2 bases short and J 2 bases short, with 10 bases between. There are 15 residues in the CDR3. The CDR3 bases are TGTGCCAGCAGCTTACAGACTGGGGGCAATCAGCCCCAGCATTTT. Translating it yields CASSLQTGGNQPQHF.

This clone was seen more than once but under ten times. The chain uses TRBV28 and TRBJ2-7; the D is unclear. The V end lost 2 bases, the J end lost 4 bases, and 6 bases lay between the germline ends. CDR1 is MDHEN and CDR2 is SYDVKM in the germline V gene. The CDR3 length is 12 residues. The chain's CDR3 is CASSLSAYEQYV. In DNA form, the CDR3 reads TGTGCCAGCAGTTTAAGCGCTTACGAGCAGTACGTC.

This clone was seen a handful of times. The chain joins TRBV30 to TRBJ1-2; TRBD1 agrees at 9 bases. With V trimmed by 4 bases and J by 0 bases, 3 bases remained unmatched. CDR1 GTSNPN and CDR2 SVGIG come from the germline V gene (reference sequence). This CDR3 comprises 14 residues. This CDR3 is CAWTRDRANYGYTF. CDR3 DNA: TGTGCCTGGACCCGGGACAGGGCTAACTATGGCTACACCTTC.

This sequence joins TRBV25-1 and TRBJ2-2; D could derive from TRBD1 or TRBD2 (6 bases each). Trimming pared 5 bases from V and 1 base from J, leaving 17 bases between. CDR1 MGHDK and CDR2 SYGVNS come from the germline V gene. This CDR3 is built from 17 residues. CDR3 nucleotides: TGTGCCAGCAGTACCTCCGCGGGACATCTGAACACCGGGGAGCTGTTTTTT. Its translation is CASSTSAGHLNTGELFF.

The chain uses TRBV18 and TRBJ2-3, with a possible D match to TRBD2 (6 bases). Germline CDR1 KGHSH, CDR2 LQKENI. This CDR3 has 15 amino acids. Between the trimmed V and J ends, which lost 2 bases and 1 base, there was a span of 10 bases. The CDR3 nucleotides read TGTGCCAGCTCACCAGATCCGGGGGGCACAGATACGCAGTATTTT. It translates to CASSPDPGGTDTQYF.

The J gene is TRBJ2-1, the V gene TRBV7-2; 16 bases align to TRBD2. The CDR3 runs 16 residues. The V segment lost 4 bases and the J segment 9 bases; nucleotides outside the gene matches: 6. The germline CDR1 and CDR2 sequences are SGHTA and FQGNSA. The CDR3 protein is CASSSRGTSGRGEQFF. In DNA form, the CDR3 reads TGTGCCAGCAGCTCCCGGGGGACTAGCGGGAGGGGTGAGCAGTTCTTC.

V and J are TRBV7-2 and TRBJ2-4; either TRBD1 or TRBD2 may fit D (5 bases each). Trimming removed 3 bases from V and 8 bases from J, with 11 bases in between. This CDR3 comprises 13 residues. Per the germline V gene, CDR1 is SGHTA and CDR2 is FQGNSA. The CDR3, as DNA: TGTGCCAGCAGCTTCGGGACCCAAGACATTCAGTACTTC. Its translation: CASSFGTQDIQYF.

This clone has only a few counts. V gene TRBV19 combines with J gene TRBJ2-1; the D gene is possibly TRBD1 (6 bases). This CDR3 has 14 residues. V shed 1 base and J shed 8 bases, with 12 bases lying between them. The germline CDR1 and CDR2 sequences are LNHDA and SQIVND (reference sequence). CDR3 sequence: CASSIVSGVHEQFF. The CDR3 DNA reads TGTGCCAGTAGTATAGTTTCAGGGGTACATGAGCAGTTCTTC. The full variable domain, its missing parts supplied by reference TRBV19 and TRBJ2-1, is DGGITQSPKYLFRKEGQNVTLSCEQNLNHDAMYWYRQDPGQGLRLIYYSQIVNDFQKGDIAEGYSVSREKKESFPLTVTSAQKNPTAFYLCASSIVSGVHEQFFGPGTRLTVL.

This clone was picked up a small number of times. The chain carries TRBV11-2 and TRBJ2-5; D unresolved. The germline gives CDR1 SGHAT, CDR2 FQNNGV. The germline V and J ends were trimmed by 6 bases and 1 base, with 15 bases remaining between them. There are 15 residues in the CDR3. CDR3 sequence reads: CASRSLRASQETQYF. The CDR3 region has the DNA TGTGCCAGCAGATCGTTAAGGGCAAGCCAAGAGACCCAGTACTTC. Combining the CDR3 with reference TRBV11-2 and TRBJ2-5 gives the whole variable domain EAGVAQSPRYKIIEKRQSVAFWCNPISGHATLYWYQQILGQGPKLLIQFQNNGVVDDSQLPKDRFSAERLKGVDSTLKIQPAKLEDSAVYLCASRSLRASQETQYFGPGTRLLVL.